These 18 T cell receptor beta chains were sequenced from one sample in a study of breast tumors, draining lymph nodes, adjacent tissues. The lymph nodes were axillary draining lymph nodes from breast cancer patients. TCRdb itself ran the multiplex PCR reads through MiXCR, one entry per CDR3 protein. Among fewer than 85,000 distinct CDR3 sequences, about 21% were seen once, and the ten largest hold roughly 2.4%. Material: axillary lymph node tissue. These receptors came from a female donor with breast cancer. Some clones in this sample may be carry-over from other donors' samples.

The CDR3 loop is CASSPEEGSDTQYF. CDR3 bases: TGTGCCAGCAGCCCAGAGGAAGGTTCAGATACGCAGTATTTT. This rearrangement joins TRBV3-1 to TRBJ2-3; D remains unclear. CDR1 and CDR2 from the germline V gene are LGHDT and YNNKEL (reference sequence). The length of the CDR3 is 14 residues. Between the trimmed V and J ends, which lost 4 bases and 4 bases, there was a span of 12 bases.

The chain recombines TRBV9 with TRBJ1-1; D gene uncertain. The CDR3 totals 13 residues. V lost 4 bases to trimming and J lost 0 bases, with 7 bases between them. Germline V gives CDR1 SGDLS, CDR2 YYNGEE. CDR3 DNA: TGTGCCAGCAGCCAGTGGGTGAACACTGAAGCTTTCTTT. As protein: CASSQWVNTEAFF.

This clonotype occurred many times. V usage is TRBV7-9 and J usage is TRBJ2-1, with a tentative D call TRBD1 (5 bases). Germline V CDR1 and CDR2: SEHNR, FQNEAQ (reference sequence). CDR3 size: 19 residues. Trimming shortened V by 1 base and J by 4 bases, and 23 bases separated the two germline ends. This CDR3 is CASSLGKLTDSKIYNEQFF. The DNA of the CDR3 is TGTGCCAGCAGCTTAGGAAAGTTGACAGACTCCAAAATTTACAATGAGCAGTTCTTC.

This clonotype was recorded many times. J is TRBJ2-1 and V is TRBV5-1, with TRBD2 matching over 10 bases. The CDR3 length is 18 residues. The V segment lost 3 bases and the J segment 5 bases; nucleotides outside the gene matches: 14. CDR1 and CDR2 from the germline V gene are SGHRS and YFSETQ. The CDR3: CASSSRALGTSANNEQFF. The CDR3 DNA follows: TGCGCCAGCAGCTCTAGGGCTCTCGGGACTAGCGCTAACAATGAGCAGTTCTTC.

There are many counts of this clonotype. CDR3 coding DNA: TGCGCCAGCAGCCAAGACCCGGACGGCAGCTCCTACAATGAGCAGTTCTTC. As protein: CASSQDPDGSSYNEQFF. This chain uses TRBV4-1 with TRBJ2-1; D gene uncertain. The V gene's germline CDR1 is MGHRA and CDR2 YSYEKL. The CDR3 consists of 17 residues. The ends were cut back, 0 bases at V and 0 bases at J, with 12 bases in the middle.

V is TRBV6-2 or TRBV6-3 and J is TRBJ2-7; D remains unclear. The CDR3 sequence is 16 residues long. Germline CDR1 reads MNHEY; CDR2 reads SVGEGT. The V and J ends lost 3 bases and 0 bases respectively, with 15 bases between them. The CDR3 DNA reads as TGTGCCAGCAGTTATGCAAAGAGCAGAAGCTCCTACGAGCAGTACTTC. Amino acid sequence: CASSYAKSRSSYEQYF.

The CDR3 bases are TGTGCCAGCAGTTCCGGGAGGCACCCCCAGGATACGCAGTATTTT. This encodes CASSSGRHPQDTQYF. The chain joins TRBV28 to TRBJ2-3; 7 nucleotides line up with TRBD2. Germline assignment: CDR1 MDHEN and CDR2 SYDVKM. V gave up 4 bases and J gave up 6 bases; unmatched junction bases: 10. The CDR3 is 15 amino acids.

This clonotype was counted ten times or more. The chain employs TRBV20-1 and TRBJ1-6; 8 bases fit TRBD1. Trimming cost V 0 bases and J 7 bases; bases outside gene matches: 8. Germline CDR1 and CDR2: DFQATT and SNEGSKA (reference sequence). This CDR3 region has 16 residues. The CDR3 loop reads CSARDFVTGENSPLHF. Here the CDR3 DNA reads TGCAGTGCTAGAGATTTTGTGACAGGGGAAAATTCACCCCTCCACTTT.

This clonotype showed up many times. The chain has TRBV9 and TRBJ1-4, with D possibly matching TRBD1 (6 bases). The germline CDR1 and CDR2 sequences are SGDLS and YYNGEE. The CDR3 extends over 14 amino acids. Trimming stripped 3 bases from V and 6 bases from J, with 12 bases between. CDR3 sequence: CASSAGVGDEKLFF. The CDR3 DNA reads TGTGCCAGCAGCGCAGGGGTAGGAGATGAAAAACTGTTTTTT.

This clonotype came up many times. J is TRBJ2-2 and V is TRBV20-1; D could derive from TRBD1 or TRBD2 (6 bases each). The CDR3 contains 16 residues. Germline CDR1 DFQATT, CDR2 SNEGSKA (reference sequence). With 6 bases removed from V and 6 bases from J, the gap between germline ends came to 23 bases. The CDR3 here is CSAPPPDSGSPGELFF. The CDR3 bases are TGCAGTGCCCCCCCCCCGGACAGCGGGTCCCCCGGGGAGCTGTTTTTT.

This clonotype occurred many times. The CDR3 DNA is TGTGCCAGCAGCCAAGAAAATACTCGTAATTCACCCCTCCACTTT. As protein: CASSQENTRNSPLHF. This chain joins TRBV4-2 and TRBJ1-6; D is uncertain. The CDR3 loop spans 15 amino acids. V lost 0 bases and J 6 bases, leaving 9 bases between the germline ends. In germline, CDR1 is LGHNA, CDR2 YNFKEQ.

This clonotype was counted many times. V gene TRBV6-5 combines with J gene TRBJ1-6; 9 bases align to TRBD1. The germline V gene has CDR1 MNHEY and CDR2 SVGAGI. Unmatched junction bases numbered 3, after V lost 5 bases and J lost 4 bases. This CDR3 region has 15 residues. CDR3 region: CASSTGGGYNSPLHF. The CDR3 DNA is TGTGCCAGCAGTACAGGGGGCGGATATAATTCACCCCTCCACTTT.

As to this clonotype: A much larger clonotype is one base distant, so this may be a read error. The chain joins TRBV5-8 to TRBJ2-5, with 9 bases that match TRBD2. Germline lookup yields CDR1 SGHTS and CDR2 YDEGEE. The CDR3 consists of 20 residues. The CDR3 loop reads CASSSPGLAPTKARGETRYF. CDR3 nucleotide sequence: TGTGCCAGCAGCTCTCCGGGACTAGCCCCCACGAAGGCTAGAGGAGAGACCCGGTACTTC.

The count of this clonotype is one. The chain couples TRBV20-1 to TRBJ2-7; 9 bases align to TRBD2. The CDR3 totals 15 residues. Germline V gene data show CDR1 as DFQATT and CDR2 as SNEGSKA (reference sequence). J lost 3 bases, V lost 0 bases, and 6 bases had no gene match. CDR3 amino acids: CSARDLSGSFYEQYF. In DNA, the CDR3 is TGCAGTGCTAGAGATCTTAGCGGGAGCTTCTACGAGCAGTACTTC.

This chain uses TRBV7-2 with TRBJ1-1; tentatively, D is TRBD1 (6 bases). Germline CDR1 SGHTA, CDR2 FQGNSA. CDR3 length: 15 amino acids. V shed 5 bases and J shed 4 bases, with 17 bases lying between them. The CDR3 loop is CASSQGPGRATEAFF. In nucleotides, the CDR3 is TGTGCCAGCAGCCAGGGGCCGGGCAGGGCCACTGAAGCTTTCTTT.

In the case of this clonotype: One junction end does not reproduce the germline sequence, and a read error may be involved. In DNA, the CDR3 is TGTGCTAGTATTAAGAGGGCGACCATGAACACTGAAGCTTTCTTT. It codes for CASIKRATMNTEAFF. The V call is TRBV19, the J call TRBJ1-1; D unclear. This CDR3 has 15 residues. The germline V gene encodes CDR1 LNHDA and CDR2 SQIVND (reference sequence).

This clonotype has at least ten counts. The rearrangement links TRBV20-1 to TRBJ1-5; D unresolved. This CDR3 spans 14 amino acids. Germline loops: CDR1 DFQATT, CDR2 SNEGSKA (reference sequence). V lost 6 bases, J lost 4 bases, and 16 bases lay in between. The CDR3 here is CSAPIGIANQPQHF. CDR3 DNA sequence: TGCAGTGCCCCAATTGGGATCGCAAATCAGCCCCAGCATTTT.

This clonotype has ten or more counts. CDR3 region: CASSLLGMASGRVQETQYF. The CDR3 DNA reads as TGTGCCAGCAGCTTGTTGGGAATGGCTAGCGGGAGGGTACAAGAGACCCAGTACTTC. The J gene is TRBJ2-5, the V gene TRBV7-6; 12 bases agree with TRBD2. Unmatched junction bases numbered 13, after V lost 3 bases and J lost 2 bases. The CDR3 consists of 19 residues. From germline, CDR1 is SGHVS and CDR2 FNYEAQ.